This T cell receptor (beta chain) originates from a study of blood T cells in healthy people across ages. The CDR3 runs to 16 residues. Per germline, CDR1 DFQATT and CDR2 SNEGSKA (reference sequence). V gave up 0 bases and J gave up 1 base, with 13 bases separating them. With a J-beta primer mix and a sample-barcoded 5' primer, a second PCR ran roughly 6 to 11 cycles. Unique molecular identifiers of 12 random nucleotides labeled each cDNA. TCRdb re-called the 5' RACE reads through MiXCR, storing one row per CDR3 protein. The sample has about 780,000 distinct CDR3 sequences, more than 35% seen once. This TCR derives from a man at least 80 years old in good health. Input material: blood. The V gene is TRBV20-1, the J gene TRBJ2-4; the D gene is possibly TRBD2 (6 bases). The CDR3 protein is CSARDSRGRAKNIQYF. The CDR3 DNA follows: TGCAGTGCTAGAGATTCGAGAGGGAGGGCCAAAAACATTCAGTACTTC.